The 14 T cell receptor beta chains in this list originate from one sample, sequenced in a study of T-cell reconstitution after alpha-beta-depleted transplantation in children. Unique molecular identifiers were incorporated when the TCRbeta library was constructed. TCRdb re-derived calls from the PCR reads in MiXCR, one entry per CDR3 protein. This sample has under 750,000 distinct CDR3 sequences; 23% occur once, and the top ten carry roughly 14%. The specimen comprised PBMCs, mostly from graft donor cells, sampled 360 days after TCRalphabeta/CD19-depleted stem cell transplant. Every receptor here comes from a boy in the first two years of life who had a stem cell transplant for acute myeloid leukemia, so the T cells may come from the graft donor.

This clonotype was seen many times. V gene TRBV7-7 combines with J gene TRBJ2-1; 7 nucleotides line up with TRBD1. Germline CDR1 SSHAT, CDR2 FNYEAQ (reference sequence). CDR3 length: 15 residues. J lost 7 bases, V lost 5 bases, and 11 bases had no gene match. The DNA of the CDR3 is TGTGCCAGCAGCGTGGGACAGAACCCAGTAAATGAGCAGTTCTTC. It yields the protein CASSVGQNPVNEQFF.

This chain joins TRBV20-1 and TRBJ2-3, with a tentative D call TRBD2 (6 bases). Germline loops: CDR1 DFQATT, CDR2 SNEGSKA (reference sequence). V was trimmed by 5 bases and J by 4 bases, leaving 19 bases between them. The CDR3 sequence is 15 residues long. The CDR3 DNA is TGCAGTGCTCCCGGTGGGGAGGCCCGGGCAGATACGCAGTATTTT. Protein product: CSAPGGEARADTQYF.

The rearrangement joins TRBV4-1 to TRBJ2-2, with 7 bases matching TRBD1. CDR3 length: 17 amino acids. Looked up from germline, CDR1 is MGHRA and CDR2 is YSYEKL. The V gene end was trimmed by 4 bases and the J gene end by 5 bases; junction bases not matched to a gene: 13. The CDR3 region is CASSLGWPGGDTGELFF. The DNA of the CDR3 is TGCGCCAGCAGCCTGGGATGGCCAGGGGGTGATACCGGGGAGCTGTTTTTT.

The chain is built from TRBV4-2 and TRBJ1-2; TRBD1 matches at 8 bases. The junction had 24 bases not matched to a gene; V was cut back by 0 bases and J by 0 bases. CDR3 size: 23 residues. Germline assignment: CDR1 LGHNA and CDR2 YNFKEQ. CDR3 region: CASSQDWVLTYGQGERANYGYTF. In DNA form, the CDR3 reads TGTGCCAGCAGCCAAGACTGGGTGCTCACATACGGACAGGGAGAGAGAGCTAACTATGGCTACACCTTC.

This clonotype has a count of ten or more. The chain employs TRBV18 and TRBJ2-7; 9 bases align to TRBD2. Looked up from germline, CDR1 is KGHSH and CDR2 is LQKENI. The V segment lost 4 bases and the J segment 1 base; nucleotides outside the gene matches: 5. This CDR3 comprises 15 residues. The CDR3 loop is CASSLGTSSSYEQYF. DNA for the CDR3: TGTGCCAGCTCACTAGGGACTAGCAGTTCCTACGAGCAGTACTTC.

This clonotype was seen many times. The rearrangement links TRBV28 to TRBJ2-1; 10 bases agree with TRBD2. The CDR3 has 19 amino acids. Looked up from germline, CDR1 is MDHEN and CDR2 is SYDVKM. V dropped 3 bases and J dropped 0; count of bases not matched to a gene: 11. The CDR3 region is CASSFSATSGPTSYNEQFF. CDR3 DNA: TGTGCCAGCAGTTTCTCTGCGACTAGCGGGCCCACCTCCTACAATGAGCAGTTCTTC.

CDR3 loop: CASSLQGATTNEKLFF. The CDR3 coding sequence is TGTGCCAGCTCACTTCAGGGGGCGACGACTAATGAAAAACTGTTTTTT. This sequence joins TRBV18 and TRBJ1-4; 8 nucleotides line up with TRBD1. This CDR3 has 16 residues. V trimming: 4 bases; J trimming: 2 bases; junction bases outside the gene matches: 6. Per the germline V gene, CDR1 is KGHSH and CDR2 is LQKENI.

The CDR3 spells CSAIRQGDEQYV. In nucleotides, the CDR3 is TGCAGTGCTATTAGACAGGGCGACGAGCAGTACGTC. This chain joins TRBV20-1 and TRBJ2-7, with 7 bases lining up with TRBD1. The junction had 5 bases not matched to a gene; V was cut back by 4 bases and J by 5 bases. The germline V gene encodes CDR1 DFQATT and CDR2 SNEGSKA (reference sequence). This CDR3 contains 12 residues.

This clonotype was detected many times. The chain joins TRBV6-1 to TRBJ1-5; TRBD1 aligns across 7 bases. V shed 5 bases and J 7 bases; nucleotides not matched to a gene: 8. Germline CDR1 MNHNS, CDR2 SASEGT. This CDR3 region has 14 residues. CDR3 region: CASSRDREEQPQHF. CDR3 DNA: TGTGCCAGCAGTCGAGACAGGGAGGAACAGCCCCAGCATTTT.

This clonotype was found many times. This chain uses TRBV29-1 with TRBJ2-6; maybe TRBD2 (5 bases). CDR3 size: 16 residues. V was shortened by 4 bases and J by 0 bases, with 13 bases between the two germline ends. Germline V gene data show CDR1 as SQVTM and CDR2 as ANQGSEA. The CDR3 loop reads CSVVGRESSGANVLTF. In DNA, the CDR3 is TGCAGCGTTGTAGGTAGGGAGAGCTCTGGGGCCAACGTCCTGACTTTC.

The V and J genes are TRBV5-1 and TRBJ2-2, with D unresolved. The length of the CDR3 is 15 residues. V was shortened by 6 bases and J by 2 bases, with 14 bases between the two germline ends. The germline CDR1 and CDR2 sequences are SGHRS and YFSETQ. The CDR3 DNA follows: TGCGCCAGCACCGTCGGAATTTCCAACACCGGGGAGCTGTTTTTT. Protein: CASTVGISNTGELFF.

The V gene is TRBV21-1, the J gene TRBJ2-7; TRBD1 was called by the table and not checked on the DNA. TRBV21-1 corresponds to a pseudogene. The length of the CDR3 is 15 residues. CDR3 nucleotide sequence: TGTGCCAGCAGCACCGGGACAGGGTTCGCCTACGAGCAGTACGTC. It codes for CASSTGTGFAYEQYV.

Only a few counts were recorded for this clonotype. The CDR3 sequence: CASYETNTGELFF. DNA for the CDR3: TGTGCCAGCTACGAAACGAACACCGGGGAGCTGTTTTTT. The chain couples TRBV5-6 to TRBJ2-2, with D hard to call. The CDR3 is made up of 13 amino acids. The V end was cut by 7 bases, the J end by 0 bases, with 7 bases between. Germline V lookup: CDR1 SGHDT, CDR2 YYEEEE.

The chain employs TRBV21-1 and TRBJ2-1. TRBV21-1 is deemed a pseudogene. The CDR3 sequence is 16 residues long. The CDR3 DNA sequence: TGTGCCAGCAGCAAAGGGTACCGAGAGGCGGACAATGAGCAGTTCTTC. Translation: CASSKGYREADNEQFF.